The TCR beta chain described here comes from a study of T-cell reconstitution after alpha-beta-depleted transplantation in children. Study results and limitations: Reportedly, roughly two months post-transplant, alpha-beta T cells arose from several hundred expanded graft clones. Certain patients had high TCRbeta diversity at day 60, and it came from recipient T cells and thymic progenitors that survived. One year post-transplant, T-cell counts and diversity were largely derived from T cells produced anew.

The length of the CDR3 is 14 residues. Trimming removed 5 bases at V and 0 bases at J, with 9 bases between. Germline V gene sequence: CDR1 SGHRS, CDR2 YFSETQ. The TCRbeta library was prepared with unique molecular identifiers. Each CDR3 protein is one row after TCRdb ran MiXCR on the PCR reads. The table records approximately 650,000 distinct CDR3 sequences, around 13% of them present only once. In its sample, this clonotype was seen a few times. Its specificity is not known. Sequenced material: PBMCs, taken before TCRalphabeta/CD19-depleted stem cell transplant. V usage is TRBV5-1 and J usage is TRBJ2-1; D unclear. This sequence was found in a girl aged 2 to 9 with congenital amegakaryocytic thrombocytopenia, due to receive a stem cell transplant. CDR3 in DNA: TGCGCCAGCAGTATGCTAACCTCCTACAATGAGCAGTTCTTC. As protein: CASSMLTSYNEQFF.